The 28 T cell receptor beta chains in this list originate from one sample, sequenced in a study of T cell responses to AZD1222 COVID-19 vaccine. The repertoire was sequenced with immunoSEQ multiplex PCR; TCRdb's copy has only in-frame clones and lacks some. The table lists approximately 140,000 clones, roughly 90% of them singletons. The material was peripheral blood, obtained on day 0 of AZD1222 vaccination. The receptors stem from an adult in good health.

This clone was seen a single time. This sequence joins TRBV7-2 and TRBJ2-7; D could derive from TRBD1 or TRBD2 (5 bases each). V gave up 5 bases and J gave up 3 bases, with 8 bases separating them. CDR3 size: 12 residues. Germline V gives CDR1 SGHTA, CDR2 FQGNSA. As DNA, the CDR3 is TGTGCCAGCAGCCGAGGGGTCTACGAGCAGTACTTC. Amino acid sequence: CASSRGVYEQYF.

The chain recombines TRBV7-8 with TRBJ2-1, with 7 bases lining up with TRBD1. Germline V gives CDR1 SGHVS, CDR2 FQNEAQ. The CDR3 is 14 residues long. The ends lost 8 bases at V and 4 bases at J; junction bases unmatched: 8. The CDR3 region is CASHRDSEYNEQFF. CDR3 in DNA: TGTGCCAGCCACCGGGACAGCGAGTACAATGAGCAGTTCTTC.

The chain is built from TRBV5-4 and TRBJ1-2; unclear D gene. Germline V gene data show CDR1 as SGHNT and CDR2 as YYREEE (reference sequence). Trimming pared 1 base from V and 8 bases from J, leaving 12 bases between. The CDR3 contains 13 residues. This CDR3 reads CASSLLASKGYTF. CDR3 DNA: TGTGCCAGCAGCTTGTTGGCGTCTAAGGGCTACACCTTC. The variable domain in full, completed from reference TRBV5-4 and TRBJ1-2, reads ETGVTQSPTHLIKTRGQQVTLRCSSQSGHNTVSWYQQALGQGPQFIFQYYREEENGRGNFPPRFSGLQFPNYSSELNVNALELDDSALYLCASSLLASKGYTFGSGTRLTVV.

The chain recombines TRBV15 with TRBJ2-1; TRBD2 matches 9 bases. Germline V gene sequence: CDR1 LNHNV, CDR2 YYDKDF (reference sequence). There are 16 residues in the CDR3. J gave up 4 bases and V 3 bases, and 7 bases lay outside the gene matches. CDR3 sequence reads: CATSSTGTSRYNEQFF. DNA of the CDR3: TGTGCCACCAGCAGTACCGGGACTAGCAGGTACAATGAGCAGTTCTTC.

V gene TRBV6-4 combines with J gene TRBJ2-3; tentatively, D is TRBD2 (6 bases). CDR1 is MRHNA, CDR2 SNTAGT, per germline. This CDR3 comprises 15 residues. Between the trimmed V and J ends, which lost 0 bases and 2 bases, there was a span of 9 bases. CDR3 loop: CASSDSWTTTDTQYF. DNA for the CDR3: TGTGCCAGCAGTGACTCTTGGACTACCACAGATACGCAGTATTTT.

The chain employs TRBV3-1 (or the pseudogene TRBV3-2) and TRBJ1-4, with 9 nucleotides matching TRBD1. Germline CDR1 is LGHDT and CDR2 is YNNKEL (reference sequence). Unmatched junction bases numbered 9, after V lost 5 bases and J lost 8 bases. The CDR3 length is 15 residues. The DNA for the CDR3 is TGTGCCAGCAGCTTAAACAGGGGGCCGAAGGAAAAACTGTTTTTT. It translates to CASSLNRGPKEKLFF.

The chain joins TRBV5-1 to TRBJ1-1; D may be TRBD1 (6 bases). CDR3 length: 15 residues. V lost 3 bases to trimming and J lost 1 base, with 13 bases between them. CDR1 and CDR2 from the germline V gene are SGHRS and YFSETQ. This CDR3 reads CASSSTGRGNTEAFF. The CDR3 bases are TGCGCCAGCAGCTCCACAGGGAGAGGGAACACTGAAGCTTTCTTT.

The CDR3 reads CAWTGGLGNTIYF. CDR3 coding DNA: TGTGCCTGGACAGGGGGGCTTGGAAACACCATATATTTT. This chain joins TRBV30 and TRBJ1-3; 7 nucleotides align to TRBD1. The germline V gene encodes CDR1 GTSNPN and CDR2 SVGIG (reference sequence). The CDR3 is 13 amino acids. V was pared by 4 bases and J by 3 bases, with 3 bases of the junction left unmatched.

The table lists this clone with a few counts. V and J are TRBV20-1 and TRBJ2-2, with D tentatively TRBD1 (6 bases). The CDR3 covers 14 residues. The V end lost 3 bases, the J end lost 4 bases, and 12 bases lay between the germline ends. Germline assignment: CDR1 DFQATT and CDR2 SNEGSKA (reference sequence). The CDR3 nucleotides are TGCAGTGCTAGTTTCGGGACATCCACCGGGGAGCTGTTTTTT. It encodes CSASFGTSTGELFF.

V gene TRBV27 combines with J gene TRBJ2-7; D unclear. The CDR3 loop spans 13 amino acids. Germline CDR1 is MNHEY and CDR2 is SMNVEV (reference sequence). Trimming removed 0 bases from V and 3 bases from J, with 6 bases in between. CDR3 coding DNA: TGTGCCAGCAGTTTATCCGTAGGCTACGAGCAGTACTTC. Translating it yields CASSLSVGYEQYF.

The chain employs TRBV7-2 and TRBJ2-5; 7 bases fit TRBD1. The V gene end was trimmed by 0 bases and the J gene end by 7 bases; junction bases not matched to a gene: 14. This CDR3 spans 17 amino acids. Germline V CDR1 and CDR2: SGHTA, FQGNSA. CDR3 DNA: TGTGCCAGCAGCTTAGCGCTAAGGGCGGCAGGGGGAAGGACCCAGTACTTC. As protein: CASSLALRAAGGRTQYF.

This chain links TRBV27 with TRBJ1-5; TRBD1 matches at 7 bases. Germline CDR1 MNHEY, CDR2 SMNVEV (reference sequence). CDR3 size: 14 residues. V shed 6 bases, J shed 6 bases, and the junction held 8 bases outside the gene matches. CDR3 sequence (DNA): TGTGCCAGCAGCGAACGGCAGGGGGGTCAGCCCCAGCATTTT. It specifies CASSERQGGQPQHF.

The chain couples TRBV7-2 to TRBJ2-1; D perhaps matches TRBD2 (7 bases). CDR1 SGHTA and CDR2 FQGNSA come from the germline V gene. V dropped 4 bases and J dropped 3 bases, with 19 bases sitting between them. This CDR3 comprises 17 residues. CDR3 sequence reads: CASSSVGGGSHYNEQFF. CDR3 DNA: TGTGCCAGCAGCTCCGTTGGGGGCGGGAGTCACTACAATGAGCAGTTCTTC.

The rearrangement joins TRBV7-2 to TRBJ2-7; D may correspond to TRBD1 or TRBD2 (6 bases each). V was cut by 7 bases and J by 0 bases, with 13 bases left in between. The CDR3 has 14 residues. Germline-derived CDR1 and CDR2 are SGHTA and FQGNSA. CDR3 sequence (DNA): TGTGCCAGCAAGGGGGGAGCCAACTCCTACGAGCAGTACTTC. Protein sequence: CASKGGANSYEQYF.

V is TRBV12-3 or TRBV12-4 and J is TRBJ2-6, with D tentatively TRBD1 (6 bases). V dropped 5 bases and J dropped 4 bases, with 6 bases sitting between them. CDR3 length: 13 amino acids. In DNA, the CDR3 is TGTGCCAGCAGTGGACAGGGGGCCAACGTCCTGACTTTC. Its protein product is CASSGQGANVLTF.

In its sample, this clone was seen once. This chain joins TRBV2 and TRBJ2-3; 13 bases map to TRBD2. Trimming cost V 7 bases and J 3 bases; bases outside gene matches: 10. The CDR3 has 17 residues. Per the germline V gene, CDR1 is SNHLY and CDR2 is FYNNEI. CDR3 coding DNA: TGTGCCAGCAAAATCCGACTAGCGGGAGGAACAACAGATACGCAGTATTTT. Residues: CASKIRLAGGTTDTQYF.

The chain combines TRBV4-3 with TRBJ2-7; no clear D. The CDR3 is 13 amino acids. Trimming pared 3 bases from V and 5 bases from J, leaving 11 bases between. Germline V CDR1 and CDR2: LGHNA, YSLEER. The CDR3 sequence is CASSQETYHEQYF. CDR3 nucleotide sequence: TGCGCCAGCAGCCAGGAGACTTACCACGAGCAGTACTTC.

The V call is TRBV18, the J call TRBJ1-1; D is unresolved. This CDR3 comprises 16 residues. From germline, CDR1 is KGHSH and CDR2 LQKENI. V lost 0 bases and J 2 bases, leaving 13 bases between the germline ends. CDR3 sequence reads: CASSPPISSPNTEAFF. The DNA for the CDR3 is TGTGCCAGCTCACCACCCATCAGTTCCCCAAACACTGAAGCTTTCTTT. Supplemented by reference TRBV18 and TRBJ1-1, the full variable domain reads NAGVMQNPRHLVRRRGQEARLRCSPMKGHSHVYWYRQLPEEGLKFMVYLQKENIIDESGMPKERFSAEFPKEGPSILRIQQVVRGDSAAYFCASSPPISSPNTEAFFGQGTRLTVV.

As regards this clone: One end of the junction varies from germline; a read error may be responsible. This CDR3 is CVSSESTSGNTGELFF. CDR3 coding DNA: TGTGTCAGCAGTGAATCTACTAGCGGGAACACCGGGGAGCTGTTTTTT. The rearrangement uses TRBV25-1 and TRBJ2-2; 8 bases align to TRBD2. CDR1 MGHDK and CDR2 SYGVNS come from the germline V gene. The CDR3 loop spans 16 amino acids. Based on the CDR3 plus reference TRBV25-1 and TRBJ2-2, the full variable domain is EADIYQTPRYLVIGTGKKITLECSQTMGHDKMYWYQQDPGMELHLIHYSYGVNSTEKGDLSSESTVSRIRTEHFPLTLESARPSHTSQYLCVSSESTSGNTGELFFGEGSRLTVL.

This clone was seen just once. The V and J genes are TRBV5-4 and TRBJ2-7; D is perhaps TRBD1 (6 bases). Trimming shortened V by 4 bases and J by 9 bases, and 23 bases separated the two germline ends. This CDR3 has 15 amino acids. CDR1 and CDR2 (germline): SGHNT, YYREEE (reference sequence). CDR3 DNA: TGTGCCAGCAGCCCGACGGTGGGTCCCTCACAGGGGCAGTACTTC. It encodes CASSPTVGPSQGQYF.

The V gene is TRBV29-1, the J gene TRBJ2-7; the D call may be TRBD1 or TRBD2 (6 bases each). Germline values: CDR1 SQVTM, CDR2 ANQGSEA. V lost 4 bases to trimming and J lost 7 bases, with 14 bases between them. This CDR3 region has 12 residues. The CDR3: CSVAAKGGEQYF. The CDR3 bases are TGCAGCGTTGCGGCTAAAGGGGGGGAGCAGTACTTC.

The rearrangement links TRBV9 to TRBJ1-5, with unresolved D. Trimming removed 3 bases from V and 0 bases from J, with 28 bases in between. From germline, CDR1 is SGDLS and CDR2 YYNGEE. CDR3 length: 21 residues. The CDR3 DNA follows: TGTGCCAGCAGCGCATACCTCGGTAGCGTCGCCACCTTATATAGCAATCAGCCCCAGCATTTT. Its translation is CASSAYLGSVATLYSNQPQHF.

This chain links TRBV7-9 with TRBJ1-4; D unresolved. V was trimmed by 3 bases and J by 5 bases, leaving 7 bases between them. This CDR3 is 13 amino acids long. Germline V gene lookup returns CDR1 SEHNR and CDR2 FQNEAQ (reference sequence). The CDR3 loop is CASSFNANEKLFF. CDR3 sequence (DNA): TGTGCCAGCAGCTTTAACGCCAATGAAAAACTGTTTTTT.

The DNA for the CDR3 is TGCGCCAGCAGCCAAGATGAAACCTCTGGAAACACCATATATTTT. The encoded protein is CASSQDETSGNTIYF. The chain links TRBV4-1 to TRBJ1-3; D not certain. This CDR3 has 15 residues. Germline-derived CDR1 and CDR2 are MGHRA and YSYEKL. V was shortened by 0 bases and J by 0 bases, with 6 bases between the two germline ends.

The chain carries TRBV28 and TRBJ1-5, with D uncertain. Trimming pared 6 bases from V and 1 base from J, leaving 13 bases between. The length of the CDR3 is 15 residues. The germline gives CDR1 MDHEN, CDR2 SYDVKM. CDR3 bases: TGTGCCAGCAGCTGGGAGCCAACCAGCAATCAGCCCCAGCATTTT. Translation: CASSWEPTSNQPQHF.

The V gene is TRBV7-8, the J gene TRBJ2-7; D remains ambiguous. Looked up from germline, CDR1 is SGHVS and CDR2 is FQNEAQ. The CDR3 runs 14 residues. Trimming stripped 1 base from V and 0 bases from J, with 7 bases between. For the CDR3, the DNA is TGTGCCAGCAGCTTAGAAAGGTTCTCCTACGAGCAGTACTTC. This encodes CASSLERFSYEQYF.

This chain links TRBV6-1 with TRBJ2-7; possibly TRBD2 for D (5 bases). Germline-derived CDR1 and CDR2 are MNHNS and SASEGT. The CDR3 runs 15 residues. V dropped 3 bases and J dropped 6 bases, with 18 bases sitting between them. The CDR3 sequence: CASSELGLIGSEQYF. In DNA, the CDR3 is TGTGCCAGCAGTGAGCTAGGACTCATTGGATCCGAGCAGTACTTC.

CDR3 bases: TGTGCCAGTAGTGACCGACAGGGCCACAATGAGCAGTTCTTC. Residues: CASSDRQGHNEQFF. The rearrangement uses TRBV19 and TRBJ2-1; TRBD1 agrees at 7 bases. The germline V gene encodes CDR1 LNHDA and CDR2 SQIVND (reference sequence). V dropped 5 bases and J dropped 5; count of bases not matched to a gene: 6. The CDR3 sequence is 14 residues long.